Following are 23 T cell receptor beta chains from one sample sequenced in a study of blood T cell repertoires in COVID-19 (dated by TCRdb to 2018 to 2021). The library relied on the immunoSEQ multiplex PCR assay. Imported from immuneACCESS, the table was reduced by TCRdb to in-frame sequences with V and J called. These copies leave out some clones; in studies compared against another copy, an unresolved V gene accounts for under half, and the cause of the remainder is not known. This sample is represented by 9,500 or so clones; 89% of them were singletons. Together, the top ten hold about 5.4% of the sample. The specimen sequenced was peripheral blood. The source is a human donor in a cohort sampled during active COVID-19.

DNA of the CDR3: TGTGCCAGTAGTACCCCCGGGGCAGGAGGGCAGCCCCAGCATTTT. This encodes CASSTPGAGGQPQHF. The chain joins TRBV19 to TRBJ1-5; tentatively, D is TRBD1 (5 bases). Germline V gene data show CDR1 as LNHDA and CDR2 as SQIVND (reference sequence). This CDR3 is 15 amino acids long. V was trimmed by 4 bases and J by 7 bases, leaving 17 bases between them.

The chain is built from TRBV6-4 and TRBJ2-3, with 12 bases identical to TRBD2. This CDR3 has 15 amino acids. Germline V gene sequence: CDR1 MRHNA, CDR2 SNTAGT. Trimming took 3 bases from V and 4 from J; bases not matched to a gene: 2. The DNA of the CDR3 is TGTGCCAGCAGTGAGACTAGCGGGGGCGCAGATACGCAGTATTTT. Translation: CASSETSGGADTQYF.

V and J are TRBV5-1 and TRBJ1-6, with no clear D. V lost 5 bases and J 0 bases, leaving 9 bases between the germline ends. This CDR3 has 15 amino acids. Germline assignment: CDR1 SGHRS and CDR2 YFSETQ. CDR3 residues: CASRSEGSYNSPLHF. The CDR3, as DNA: TGCGCCAGCAGATCGGAGGGCTCCTATAATTCACCCCTCCACTTT.

This clone was seen only once. This chain uses TRBV12-3 or TRBV12-4 with TRBJ2-7; tentative D call: TRBD1 (5 bases). V lost 6 bases and J 2 bases, leaving 8 bases between the germline ends. This CDR3 is built from 12 residues. The CDR3, as DNA: TGTGCCAGCAGCCCAGGGACCTACGAGCAGTACTTC. The encoded protein is CASSPGTYEQYF.

V is TRBV5-1 and J is TRBJ2-3, with 13 bases matching TRBD2. This CDR3 comprises 15 residues. Germline CDR1 SGHRS, CDR2 YFSETQ. J lost 0 bases, V lost 8 bases, and 3 bases had no gene match. The CDR3 loop is CASKGLAGSTDTQYF. The CDR3 DNA sequence: TGCGCCAGTAAGGGACTAGCGGGGAGCACAGATACGCAGTATTTT.

The V call is TRBV5-1, the J call TRBJ2-3, with 9 bases fitting TRBD2. CDR1 is SGHRS, CDR2 YFSETQ, per germline. V dropped 2 bases and J dropped 2; count of bases not matched to a gene: 6. The CDR3 is 16 residues long. In nucleotides, the CDR3 is TGCGCCAGCAGCTTCCTAGCGGGGACGGTCACAGATACGCAGTATTTT. Protein: CASSFLAGTVTDTQYF. Full variable domain (missing parts from reference TRBV5-1 and TRBJ2-3): KAGVTQTPRYLIKTRGQQVTLSCSPISGHRSVSWYQQTPGQGLQFLFEYFSETQRNKGNFPGRFSGRQFSNSRSEMNVSTLELGDSALYLCASSFLAGTVTDTQYFGPGTRLTVL.

By frequency in the sample, this clone is large. This chain connects TRBV19 to TRBJ1-2, with 12 bases that match TRBD1. V lost 10 bases to trimming and J lost 7 bases; unmatched junction nucleotides: 7. This CDR3 spans 13 amino acids. Germline V gives CDR1 LNHDA, CDR2 SQIVND (reference sequence). CDR3 in amino acids: CATTGQGAGGYTF. CDR3 bases: TGTGCCACTACGGGACAGGGGGCAGGTGGCTACACCTTC.

The rearrangement joins TRBV5-1 to TRBJ2-2, with D perhaps matching TRBD1 (6 bases). The V end lost 2 bases, the J end lost 5 bases, and 7 bases lay between the germline ends. The germline V gene encodes CDR1 SGHRS and CDR2 YFSETQ. The CDR3 spans 13 residues. The DNA for the CDR3 is TGCGCCAGCAGCTTCCAGGGGACCGGGGAGCTGTTTTTT. Amino acid sequence: CASSFQGTGELFF.

The genes are TRBV9 and TRBJ2-6, with a weak D call TRBD2 (6 bases). V was pared by 2 bases and J by 2 bases, with 11 bases between. CDR1 and CDR2 from the germline V gene are SGDLS and YYNGEE. CDR3 length: 16 amino acids. CDR3 nucleotide sequence: TGTGCCAGCAGCGTTTCCCGCGGGGCTGGGGCCAACGTCCTGACTTTC. Its protein is CASSVSRGAGANVLTF.

For the CDR3, the DNA is TGCGCCAGCAGCTTGGGACAGGGGAAAGAGTATGGCTACACCTTC. Protein sequence: CASSLGQGKEYGYTF. This chain uses TRBV5-1 with TRBJ1-2, with 8 bases fitting TRBD1. This CDR3 is 15 amino acids long. J lost 5 bases, V lost 0 bases, and 6 bases had no gene match. Per germline, CDR1 SGHRS and CDR2 YFSETQ.

The chain uses TRBV7-2 and TRBJ2-7; TRBD2 matches at 11 bases. Germline values: CDR1 SGHTA, CDR2 FQGNSA. The CDR3 runs 15 residues. V lost 1 base and J lost 4; bases outside the gene matches: 3. The CDR3 region has the DNA TGTGCCAGCAGCTTAGTAGCGGGGGGGCAGTACGAGCAGTACTTC. It codes for CASSLVAGGQYEQYF.

V gene TRBV30 combines with J gene TRBJ1-4; 7 bases are a match to TRBD1. The CDR3 runs 13 residues. CDR1 and CDR2 from the germline V gene are GTSNPN and SVGIG (reference sequence). The J segment lost 2 bases and the V segment lost 5 bases, leaving 2 bases of the junction unmatched. The CDR3 nucleotides are TGTGCCTGGCAACAGGGGACTAATGAAAAACTGTTTTTT. It encodes CAWQQGTNEKLFF.

V usage is TRBV28 and J usage is TRBJ1-4; no definite D call. V was trimmed by 7 bases and J by 4 bases, leaving 13 bases between them. The CDR3 has 14 amino acids. CDR1 is MDHEN, CDR2 SYDVKM, per germline. In DNA form, the CDR3 reads TGTGCCAGCACCCTAGGAGGTCGTAATGAAAAACTGTTTTTT. It encodes CASTLGGRNEKLFF.

The CDR3 loop is CASSLARDNLMNTEAFF. The CDR3 nucleotides are TGTGCCAGCAGCTTAGCTCGGGACAACCTTATGAACACTGAAGCTTTCTTT. This chain links TRBV11-2 with TRBJ1-1, with a weak D call TRBD1 (6 bases). The length of the CDR3 is 17 residues. The V gene lost 1 base and the J gene lost 0 bases, with 15 bases spanning the gap. Per the germline V gene, CDR1 is SGHAT and CDR2 is FQNNGV.

The V gene is TRBV6-1, the J gene TRBJ1-6; possible D gene TRBD1, 5 bases. Germline assignment: CDR1 MNHNS and CDR2 SASEGT. Trimming removed 1 base from V and 10 bases from J, with 14 bases in between. CDR3 length: 15 residues. CDR3 bases: TGTGCCAGCAGTGAAGGGGGAGTGCGGGACTCACCCCTCCACTTT. This translates into CASSEGGVRDSPLHF.

Details on this clone: Different DNA sequences within this sample yield the same CDR3. The V and J genes are TRBV5-6 and TRBJ1-2; 9 nucleotides line up with TRBD1. Trimming cost V 1 base and J 6 bases; bases outside gene matches: 16. Per germline, CDR1 SGHDT and CDR2 YYEEEE. The CDR3 runs 18 residues. The CDR3 nucleotides are TGTGCCAGCAGCTTGTTGGGACAGGGCCATACTCGGGGCAATGGCTACACCTTC. Translated: CASSLLGQGHTRGNGYTF.

J is TRBJ1-1 and V is TRBV6-5; a weak D match, TRBD1 (5 bases). This CDR3 region has 14 residues. The V end was cut by 6 bases, the J end by 2 bases, with 13 bases between. Germline values: CDR1 MNHEY, CDR2 SVGAGI. CDR3 loop: CASSPGHINTEAFF. Written as DNA, the CDR3 is TGTGCCAGCAGCCCCGGACACATAAACACTGAAGCTTTCTTT.

This clone showed up just once. The chain carries TRBV2 and TRBJ1-4; D might be TRBD1 (5 bases). CDR3 size: 13 residues. Trimming took 8 bases from V and 5 from J, leaving 12 bases between them. The V gene's germline CDR1 is SNHLY and CDR2 FYNNEI. The CDR3 here is CASVGGNNEKLFF. CDR3 bases: TGTGCCAGCGTGGGGGGGAACAATGAAAAACTGTTTTTT.

This chain joins TRBV10-3 and TRBJ2-1; 10 bases line up with TRBD1. There are 15 residues in the CDR3. CDR1 is ENHRY and CDR2 is SYGVKD in the germline V gene. The ends lost 5 bases at V and 7 bases at J; junction bases unmatched: 8. The CDR3: CAISNPGQGRNEQFF. The CDR3, as DNA: TGTGCCATCAGTAATCCGGGACAGGGGCGTAATGAGCAGTTCTTC.

This clone occurred a few times. This rearrangement joins TRBV28 to TRBJ1-3; 8 nucleotides align to TRBD1. Germline CDR1 and CDR2: MDHEN and SYDVKM. With 5 bases clipped from V and 4 bases from J, the junction kept 4 bases outside the gene matches. CDR3 size: 14 residues. CDR3 sequence reads: CASSDRQGGNTIYF. In DNA form, the CDR3 reads TGTGCCAGCAGTGATAGACAGGGGGGAAACACCATATATTTT.

V is TRBV11-2 and J is TRBJ2-7, with 7 bases aligning to TRBD1. Germline V gene lookup returns CDR1 SGHAT and CDR2 FQNNGV. This CDR3 contains 16 residues. The junction had 9 bases not matched to a gene; V was cut back by 4 bases and J by 0 bases. The CDR3 nucleotides are TGTGCCAGCAGCTCAGGCCCGGGACAGAGCTCCTACGAGCAGTACTTC. Amino acid sequence: CASSSGPGQSSYEQYF.

This clone was detected once. This chain uses TRBV3-1 (or the pseudogene TRBV3-2) with TRBJ1-3; D is unclear. Germline CDR1 LGHDT, CDR2 YNNKEL (reference sequence). V was shortened by 0 bases and J by 4 bases, with 4 bases between the two germline ends. The CDR3 contains 13 residues. The CDR3 DNA reads TGTGCCAGCAGCCAAGACAGGGGAAACACCATATATTTT. It specifies CASSQDRGNTIYF.

The genes are TRBV3-1 (or the pseudogene TRBV3-2) and TRBJ2-1, with 9 bases identical to TRBD2. Germline V lookup: CDR1 LGHDT, CDR2 YNNKEL (reference sequence). The CDR3 extends over 14 amino acids. J lost 8 bases, V lost 7 bases, and 9 bases had no gene match. The CDR3 protein is CASTGSGGTHEQFF. CDR3 in DNA: TGTGCCAGCACCGGTAGCGGGGGTACGCATGAGCAGTTCTTC.